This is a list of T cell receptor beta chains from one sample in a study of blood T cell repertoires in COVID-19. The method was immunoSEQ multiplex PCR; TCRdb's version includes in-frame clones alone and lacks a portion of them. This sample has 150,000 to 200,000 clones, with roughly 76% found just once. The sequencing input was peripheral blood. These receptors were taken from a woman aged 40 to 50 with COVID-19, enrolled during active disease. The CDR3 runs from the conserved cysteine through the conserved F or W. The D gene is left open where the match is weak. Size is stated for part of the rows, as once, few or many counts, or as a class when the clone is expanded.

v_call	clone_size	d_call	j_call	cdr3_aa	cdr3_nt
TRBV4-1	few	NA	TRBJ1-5	CASSQTLGEAQHF	TGCGCCAGCAGCCAGACCTTAGGGGAGGCCCAGCATTTT
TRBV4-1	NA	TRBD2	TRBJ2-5	CASSQAGTSPKTQYF	TGCGCCAGCAGCCAAGCCGGGACTAGCCCAAAGACCCAGTACTTC
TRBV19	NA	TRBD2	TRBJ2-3	CASSNSLAPGTDTQYF	TGTGCCAGTAGCAATTCACTAGCGCCTGGCACAGATACGCAGTATTTT
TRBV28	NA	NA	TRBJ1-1	CASIASYTEAFF	TGTGCCAGCATCGCCAGTTACACTGAAGCTTTCTTT
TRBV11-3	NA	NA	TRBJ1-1	CASSYEGNTEAFF	TGTGCCAGCAGTTACGAGGGCAACACTGAAGCTTTCTTT
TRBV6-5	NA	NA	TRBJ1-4	CASSYSQAGRHGKLFF	TGTGCCAGCAGTTACTCTCAAGCGGGACGCCACGGAAAACTGTTTTTT
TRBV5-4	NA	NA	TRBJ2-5	CASSLDQGGRETQYF	TGTGCCAGCAGCTTGGACCAGGGGGGCCGGGAGACCCAGTACTTC
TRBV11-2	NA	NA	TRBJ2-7	CASSDQDPYEQYF	TGTGCCAGCAGCGATCAGGATCCCTACGAGCAGTACTTC
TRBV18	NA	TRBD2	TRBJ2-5	CASSNSGSGETQYF	TGTGCCAGCTCGAATAGCGGGAGTGGAGAGACCCAGTACTTC
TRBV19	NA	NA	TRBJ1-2	CASSREGQGNYGYTF	TGTGCCAGTAGTCGGGAGGGCCAGGGAAACTATGGCTACACCTTC
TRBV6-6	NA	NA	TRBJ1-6	CASSYDRGRSSPLHF	TGTGCCAGCAGTTACGACCGAGGGCGTAGTTCACCCCTCCACTTT
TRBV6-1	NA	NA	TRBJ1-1	CASSDWTRGDTEAFF	TGTGCCAGCAGTGATTGGACACGGGGGGACACTGAAGCTTTCTTT
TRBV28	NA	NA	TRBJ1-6	CASSLLDSRRESPLHF	TGTGCCAGCAGTCTCCTGGACAGTAGAAGGGAATCACCCCTCCACTTT
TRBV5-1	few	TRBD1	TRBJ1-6	CASSPGTDYNSPLHF	TGCGCCAGCAGTCCCGGGACAGACTATAATTCACCCCTCCACTTT
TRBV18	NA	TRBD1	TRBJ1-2	CASSPVPGQGNYGYTF	TGTGCCAGCTCACCGGTCCCGGGACAGGGAAACTATGGCTACACCTTC
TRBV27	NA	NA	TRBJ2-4	CASSTGLAKNIQYF	TGTGCCAGCAGTACAGGGCTAGCCAAAAACATTCAGTACTTC
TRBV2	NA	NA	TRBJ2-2	CASTGEQGDTGELFF	TGTGCCAGCACCGGGGAACAGGGCGACACCGGGGAGCTGTTTTTT
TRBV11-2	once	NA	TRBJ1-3	CASSLRTAGNTIYF	TGTGCCAGCAGCCTCCGGACAGCCGGAAACACCATATATTTT
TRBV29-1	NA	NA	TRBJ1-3	CSVGAGQTGNTIYF	TGCAGCGTTGGAGCAGGGCAGACTGGAAACACCATATATTTT
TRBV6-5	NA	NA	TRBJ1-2	CASSYSAGGTGGYTF	TGTGCCAGCAGTTACTCGGCCGGGGGGACGGGGGGCTACACCTTC
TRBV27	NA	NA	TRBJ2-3	CASSFWARASAPTDTQYF	TGTGCCAGCAGTTTTTGGGCCAGGGCATCTGCCCCCACAGATACGCAGTATTTT
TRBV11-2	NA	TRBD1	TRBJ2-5	CASSYAGQAEETQYF	TGTGCCAGCAGCTACGCCGGACAGGCTGAAGAGACCCAGTACTTC
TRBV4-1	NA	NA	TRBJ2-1	CASSQRLGDNEQFF	TGCGCCAGCAGCCAACGGTTAGGGGACAATGAGCAGTTCTTC
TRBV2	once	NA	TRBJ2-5	CASSEESREWETQYF	TGTGCCAGCAGTGAGGAATCGCGGGAATGGGAGACCCAGTACTTC
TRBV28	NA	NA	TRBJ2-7	CASSRFGQFPGEQYF	TGTGCCAGCAGCCGCTTCGGACAGTTCCCTGGGGAGCAGTACTTC
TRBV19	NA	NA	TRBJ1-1	CASSLMGLPGNTEAFF	TGTGCCAGCAGCCTGATGGGGCTTCCCGGGAACACTGAAGCTTTCTTT
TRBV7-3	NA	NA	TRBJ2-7	CASSLTGTYEQYF	TGTGCCAGCAGCTTAACGGGCACCTACGAGCAGTACTTC
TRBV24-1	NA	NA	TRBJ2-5	CATSVLGETQYF	TGTGCCACCAGTGTACTAGGAGAGACCCAGTACTTC
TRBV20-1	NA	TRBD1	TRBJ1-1	CSASSPEGATEAFF	TGCAGTGCTAGTTCTCCGGAGGGGGCCACTGAAGCTTTCTTT
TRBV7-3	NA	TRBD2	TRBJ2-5	CASSAGGETQYF	TGTGCCAGCAGCGCGGGGGGAGAGACCCAGTACTTC
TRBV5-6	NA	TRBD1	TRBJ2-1	CASSLLVGQGANEQFF	TGTGCCAGCAGCTTGTTGGTGGGACAGGGGGCTAATGAGCAGTTCTTC
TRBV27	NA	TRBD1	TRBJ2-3	CASSLYRTGGADTQYF	TGTGCCAGCAGTTTATACCGGACAGGGGGGGCAGATACGCAGTATTTT
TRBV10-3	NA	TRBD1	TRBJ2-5	CAIRGDRGQETQYF	TGTGCCATCAGGGGGGACAGGGGGCAAGAGACCCAGTACTTC
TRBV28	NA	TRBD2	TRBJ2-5	CASSLWREAQETQYF	TGTGCCAGCAGTTTATGGCGGGAGGCCCAAGAGACCCAGTACTTC
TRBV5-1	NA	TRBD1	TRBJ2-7	CASSLGHRDSSYEQYF	TGCGCCAGCAGCTTGGGCCATAGGGACAGCTCCTACGAGCAGTACTTC
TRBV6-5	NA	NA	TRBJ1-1	CASSYSWGRTNTEAFF	TGTGCCAGCAGTTACTCTTGGGGCAGAACTAACACTGAAGCTTTCTTT
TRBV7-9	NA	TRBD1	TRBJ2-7	CASSRTPGQGGYEQYF	TGTGCCAGCAGCCGAACACCGGGACAGGGGGGTTACGAGCAGTACTTC
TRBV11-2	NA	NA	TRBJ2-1	CASSWAWGPGYNEQFF	TGTGCCAGCAGTTGGGCGTGGGGGCCCGGTTACAATGAGCAGTTCTTC
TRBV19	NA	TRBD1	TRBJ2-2	CASQGQVRTGELFF	TGTGCCAGCCAGGGACAGGTCAGAACCGGGGAGCTGTTTTTT
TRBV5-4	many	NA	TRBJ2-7	CASSPEPLLVGEQYF	TGTGCCAGCAGCCCCGAGCCTTTACTAGTGGGCGAGCAGTACTTC
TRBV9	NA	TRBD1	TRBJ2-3	CASSVAGTAADTQYF	TGTGCCAGCAGCGTAGCCGGGACAGCAGCAGATACGCAGTATTTT
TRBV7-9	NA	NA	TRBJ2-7	CASSLQTSLYEQYF	TGTGCCAGCAGCCTACAGACTAGTTTATACGAGCAGTACTTC
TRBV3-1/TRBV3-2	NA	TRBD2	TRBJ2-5	CASSQGISGGQETQYF	TGTGCCAGCAGCCAAGGCATCAGCGGGGGGCAAGAGACCCAGTACTTC
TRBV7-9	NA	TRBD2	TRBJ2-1	CASSLGSSGGYNEQFF	TGTGCCAGCAGCTTAGGAAGTAGCGGGGGTTACAATGAGCAGTTCTTC
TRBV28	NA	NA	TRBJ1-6	CASTMSSYNSPLHF	TGTGCCAGCACCATGAGCTCCTATAATTCACCCCTCCACTTT
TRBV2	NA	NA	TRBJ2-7	CASRTNYEQYF	TGTGCCAGCAGGACTAACTACGAGCAGTACTTC
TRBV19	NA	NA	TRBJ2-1	CASSMQGNEQFF	TGTGCCAGTAGTATGCAGGGCAATGAGCAGTTCTTC
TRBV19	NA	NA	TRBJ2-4	CATAGVAKNIQYF	TGTGCCACCGCCGGGGTCGCCAAAAACATTCAGTACTTC
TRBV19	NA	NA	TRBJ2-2	CASSMDSTGELFF	TGTGCCAGTAGTATGGACAGCACCGGGGAGCTGTTTTTT
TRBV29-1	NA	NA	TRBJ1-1	CSVVGGSTEAFF	TGCAGCGTTGTGGGGGGTTCCACTGAAGCTTTCTTT
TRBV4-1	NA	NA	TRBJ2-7	CASSQDLARYEQYF	TGCGCCAGCAGCCAAGATCTGGCTAGGTACGAGCAGTACTTC
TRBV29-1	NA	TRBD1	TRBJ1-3	CSVVQGAVSGNTIYF	TGCAGCGTTGTGCAGGGGGCTGTCTCTGGAAACACCATATATTTT
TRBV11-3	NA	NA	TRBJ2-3	CASSPRAGSVVADTQYF	TGTGCCAGCAGTCCAAGGGCGGGGTCGGTGGTTGCAGATACGCAGTATTTT